Below, 24 T cell receptor beta chains from the same sample are listed, as sequenced in a study of shared T cell receptors in the human thymus. Repertoires were generated with immunoSEQ multiplex PCR, while TCRdb's copy carries only in-frame clones and drops some. Of 55,000 to 80,000 clones listed, more than 90% were seen once; the top ten hold 0.033%. Sequences were obtained from thymocytes. These receptors originate from a human donor.

The rearrangement links TRBV5-8 to TRBJ2-1; D is ambiguous. CDR1 and CDR2 (germline): SGHTS, YDEGEE. V lost 0 bases to trimming and J lost 4 bases, with 5 bases between them. This CDR3 contains 13 residues. The CDR3 sequence: CASSLGGYNEQFF. The DNA for the CDR3 is TGTGCCAGCAGCTTGGGCGGTTACAATGAGCAGTTCTTC.

The chain uses TRBV27 and TRBJ1-4; 9 positions match TRBD1. Germline CDR1 and CDR2: MNHEY and SMNVEV (reference sequence). J lost 12 bases, V lost 7 bases, and 18 bases had no gene match. The CDR3 is 16 residues long. This CDR3 reads CASNLKRTGTGKELFF. CDR3 bases: TGTGCCAGCAACTTAAAACGAACCGGGACAGGGAAAGAACTGTTTTTT.

The rearrangement uses TRBV19 and TRBJ1-1, with 8 bases aligning to TRBD1. J was trimmed by 8 bases and V by 5 bases; bases with no gene match: 13. The CDR3 is made up of 15 amino acids. Germline CDR1 LNHDA, CDR2 SQIVND (reference sequence). CDR3 loop: CASSGQGARREEAFF. The CDR3 region has the DNA TGTGCCAGTAGTGGGCAGGGGGCGCGCCGGGAGGAAGCTTTCTTT.

The V call is TRBV5-1, the J call TRBJ2-3, with D tentatively TRBD2 (7 bases). The ends were cut back, 4 bases at V and 0 bases at J, with 30 bases in the middle. Germline-derived CDR1 and CDR2 are SGHRS and YFSETQ. The CDR3 has 21 amino acids. For the CDR3, the DNA is TGCGCCAGCAGCCACCCTAGACCGATGCGGGGGCTAAGTGCTAGCACAGATACGCAGTATTTT. It is translated as CASSHPRPMRGLSASTDTQYF. The variable domain in full, with the rest retrieved from reference TRBV5-1 and TRBJ2-3, is KAGVTQTPRYLIKTRGQQVTLSCSPISGHRSVSWYQQTPGQGLQFLFEYFSETQRNKGNFPGRFSGRQFSNSRSEMNVSTLELGDSALYLCASSHPRPMRGLSASTDTQYFGPGTRLTVL.

The CDR3 region has the DNA TGTGCCAGTAGTCGTTCCGGGGGGCTTCAGCCCCAGCATTTT. This gives the protein CASSRSGGLQPQHF. V is TRBV19 and J is TRBJ1-5; tentatively, D is TRBD1 (6 bases). Germline assignment: CDR1 LNHDA and CDR2 SQIVND (reference sequence). V lost 5 bases, J lost 6 bases, and 14 bases lay in between. The CDR3 is 14 amino acids. Complete variable domain (other parts from reference TRBV19 and TRBJ1-5): DGGITQSPKYLFRKEGQNVTLSCEQNLNHDAMYWYRQDPGQGLRLIYYSQIVNDFQKGDIAEGYSVSREKKESFPLTVTSAQKNPTAFYLCASSRSGGLQPQHFGDGTRLSIL.

The chain combines TRBV27 with TRBJ2-2, with D perhaps matching TRBD1 or TRBD2 (5 bases each). The length of the CDR3 is 14 residues. V lost 8 bases and J lost 0, with 10 bases in between. Germline-derived CDR1 and CDR2 are MNHEY and SMNVEV (reference sequence). This CDR3 reads CASPGTANTGELFF. For the CDR3, the DNA is TGTGCCAGCCCCGGGACCGCGAACACCGGGGAGCTGTTTTTT.

In its sample, this clone was seen once. V usage is TRBV27 and J usage is TRBJ2-2; tentatively, D is TRBD2 (6 bases). The CDR3 is 12 amino acids. The V gene's germline CDR1 is MNHEY and CDR2 SMNVEV (reference sequence). The CDR3 sequence is CAAGRTFGELFF. CDR3 DNA sequence: TGTGCGGCGGGGCGGACCTTCGGGGAGCTGTTTTTT.

V gene TRBV4-3 combines with J gene TRBJ1-2; a weak D match, TRBD1 (6 bases). The CDR3 sequence is 17 residues long. V was cut by 1 base and J by 4 bases, with 19 bases left in between. The germline gives CDR1 LGHNA, CDR2 YSLEER. CDR3 protein: CASSQAKKGTQVYGYTF. As DNA, the CDR3 is TGCGCCAGCAGCCAAGCAAAAAAGGGGACACAGGTCTATGGCTACACCTTC.

This chain joins TRBV7-2 and TRBJ1-1; D is undetermined. The CDR3 runs to 13 residues. Trimming took 5 bases from V and 5 from J, leaving 12 bases between them. Germline V lookup: CDR1 SGHTA, CDR2 FQGNSA. The CDR3 sequence is CASSGSLETEAFF. The CDR3 nucleotides read TGTGCCAGCAGCGGTTCATTAGAAACTGAAGCTTTCTTT.

This chain joins TRBV6-1 and TRBJ2-7; TRBD1 agrees at 7 bases. V lost 5 bases to trimming and J lost 3 bases; unmatched junction nucleotides: 4. The CDR3 totals 13 residues. CDR1 is MNHNS, CDR2 SASEGT, per germline. CDR3 in amino acids: CASSQGVVYEQYF. CDR3 DNA: TGTGCCAGCAGTCAGGGGGTGGTCTACGAGCAGTACTTC.

The chain has TRBV12-5 and TRBJ2-3; unclear D gene. Germline CDR1 LGHNT, CDR2 FRNRAP. The CDR3 is 15 amino acids. Trimming stripped 3 bases from V and 1 base from J, with 11 bases between. CDR3 region: CASGFPTPGTDTQYF. The CDR3 DNA is TGTGCTAGTGGTTTCCCGACACCGGGCACAGATACGCAGTATTTT.

V and J are TRBV5-1 and TRBJ1-1; 7 positions match TRBD1. Germline V CDR1 and CDR2: SGHRS, YFSETQ. The J segment lost 7 bases and the V segment lost 5 bases, leaving 14 bases of the junction unmatched. The CDR3 is 15 residues long. For the CDR3, the DNA is TGCGCCAGCAGGCCCTCGTCTTTCCGGGACAGTGAAGCTTTCTTT. This sequence encodes CASRPSSFRDSEAFF.

The chain carries TRBV6-6 and TRBJ2-1; D not resolved. V lost 0 bases and J 4 bases, leaving 10 bases between the germline ends. CDR1 is MNHNY, CDR2 SVGAGI, per germline (reference sequence). The length of the CDR3 is 15 residues. The CDR3 bases are TGTGCCAGCAGTTACTCGACGGTCTTTTACAATGAGCAGTTCTTC. Its protein is CASSYSTVFYNEQFF.

The chain recombines TRBV28 with TRBJ1-3; D unresolved. Between the trimmed V and J ends, which lost 5 bases and 6 bases, there was a span of 5 bases. Germline CDR1 reads MDHEN; CDR2 reads SYDVKM. The CDR3 has 11 residues. CDR3 region: CASSPLNTIYF. The CDR3, as DNA: TGTGCCAGCAGTCCCCTAAACACCATATATTTT.

CDR3 DNA sequence: TGTGCCAGCAGTCCCAATGGGTGGGGCACTGAAGCTTTCTTT. Its protein is CASSPNGWGTEAFF. This chain uses TRBV27 with TRBJ1-1; D ambiguous. The germline gives CDR1 MNHEY, CDR2 SMNVEV (reference sequence). V was shortened by 5 bases and J by 4 bases, with 14 bases between the two germline ends. The CDR3 loop spans 14 amino acids.

The chain joins TRBV28 to TRBJ1-3, with D uncertain. This CDR3 is 17 amino acids long. Trimming left V 11 bases short and J 4 bases short, with 27 bases between. Germline V gives CDR1 MDHEN, CDR2 SYDVKM. In nucleotides, the CDR3 is TGTGCCTCCTTTCGTACAACATCTGGGTCGGGGGGAAACACCATATATTTT. Translation: CASFRTTSGSGGNTIYF. Filled out from reference TRBV28 and TRBJ1-3, the complete variable domain reads DVKVTQSSRYLVKRTGEKVFLECVQDMDHENMFWYRQDPGLGLRLIYFSYDVKMKEKGDIPEGYSVSREKKERFSLILESASTNQTSMYLCASFRTTSGSGGNTIYFGEGSWLTVV.

This chain joins TRBV7-6 and TRBJ1-6; 12 positions match TRBD1. This CDR3 contains 19 residues. J was trimmed by 1 base and V by 4 bases; bases with no gene match: 8. Per germline, CDR1 SGHVS and CDR2 FNYEAQ. This CDR3 is CASSSWDRGLRSYNSPLHF. CDR3 DNA: TGTGCCAGCAGCTCCTGGGACAGGGGGCTGAGGTCCTATAATTCACCCCTCCACTTT.

The genes are TRBV6-5 and TRBJ2-7, with 10 positions matching TRBD1. Looked up from germline, CDR1 is MNHEY and CDR2 is SVGAGI. The CDR3 has 16 residues. The trim removed 0 bases at V and 5 bases at J, leaving 7 bases unmatched. The chain's CDR3 is CASSYSPGQGVDEQYF. As DNA, the CDR3 is TGTGCCAGCAGTTACTCACCTGGACAGGGGGTCGACGAGCAGTACTTC.

This clone was recorded only once. The rearrangement links TRBV4-3 to TRBJ2-1; no definite D call. The length of the CDR3 is 14 residues. V was trimmed by 0 bases and J by 10 bases, leaving 13 bases between them. The germline gives CDR1 LGHNA, CDR2 YSLEER. This CDR3 is CASSQEDLGQEQFF. The CDR3 nucleotides read TGCGCCAGCAGCCAAGAGGATTTAGGGCAGGAGCAGTTCTTC.

This rearrangement joins TRBV10-3 to TRBJ2-3; D is possibly TRBD2 (5 bases). The V end was cut by 4 bases, the J end by 0 bases, with 11 bases between. The CDR3 has 15 amino acids. The V gene's germline CDR1 is ENHRY and CDR2 SYGVKD. The CDR3 DNA reads as TGTGCCATCAGTGGCGGCAGGACTAGCACAGATACGCAGTATTTT. Its translation: CAISGGRTSTDTQYF.

The chain is built from TRBV14 and TRBJ1-3; no clear D. This CDR3 is built from 17 residues. Germline CDR1 is SGHDN and CDR2 is FVKESK. V was clipped by 1 base and J by 0 bases, with 13 bases between them. The CDR3 is CASSQGRDPFSGNTIYF. CDR3 bases: TGTGCCAGCAGCCAAGGACGCGATCCTTTCTCTGGAAACACCATATATTTT.

CDR3 region: CASTTLRGKDQPQHF. The CDR3 DNA reads as TGTGCCAGCACCACCCTTAGGGGGAAGGATCAGCCCCAGCATTTT. The chain couples TRBV2 to TRBJ1-5, with D possibly being TRBD1 (6 bases). The germline V gene has CDR1 SNHLY and CDR2 FYNNEI. The CDR3 is made up of 15 amino acids. Trimming took off 7 bases at V and 5 bases at J, with 18 bases between the two ends.

The chain has TRBV29-1 and TRBJ2-7, with 8 bases matching TRBD1. The trim removed 5 bases at V and 4 bases at J, leaving 10 bases unmatched. Germline V gives CDR1 SQVTM, CDR2 ANQGSEA. The CDR3 sequence is 14 residues long. The CDR3 spells CSVTPRQGSYEQYF. The CDR3, as DNA: TGCAGCGTTACCCCCCGACAGGGGAGTTACGAGCAGTACTTC.

The rearrangement uses TRBV30 and TRBJ2-1; 10 bases agree with TRBD2. The CDR3 is 15 amino acids. The trim removed 5 bases at V and 8 bases at J, leaving 12 bases unmatched. Per germline, CDR1 GTSNPN and CDR2 SVGIG (reference sequence). The DNA of the CDR3 is TGTGCCTGGGCCCCTCTCAGCGGGGGGGTGCATGAGCAGTTCTTC. Translation: CAWAPLSGGVHEQFF.